What follows are 20 T cell receptor beta chains derived from one specimen sequenced in a study of blood T cell repertoires in COVID-19. This table comes from immunoSEQ multiplex PCR, and its TCRdb copy is limited to in-frame clones, with some not included. The sample carries around 300,000 clones, around 90% recorded once. Sequencing input: PBMCs or T cells enriched from blood (not recorded which). These receptors were taken from a young woman who had recovered from COVID-19.

The J gene is TRBJ2-7, the V gene TRBV7-3, with TRBD2 matching over 9 bases. The CDR3 spans 14 residues. Germline CDR1 reads SGHTA; CDR2 reads FQGTGA. J gave up 0 bases and V 5 bases, and 2 bases lay outside the gene matches. CDR3 protein: CASSKTSGSYEQYF. The CDR3 DNA follows: TGTGCCAGCAGCAAGACTAGCGGCTCCTACGAGCAGTACTTC.

This chain's CDR3 is CASSIVGASGNTIYF. The CDR3 nucleotides read TGTGCCAGTAGTATTGTGGGGGCCTCTGGAAACACCATATATTTT. J is TRBJ1-3 and V is TRBV19; D may be TRBD1 (6 bases). Trimming pared 3 bases from V and 0 bases from J, leaving 9 bases between. Germline assignment: CDR1 LNHDA and CDR2 SQIVND (reference sequence). The CDR3 covers 15 residues. Together with reference TRBV19 and TRBJ1-3, the CDR3 gives the full variable domain: DGGITQSPKYLFRKEGQNVTLSCEQNLNHDAMYWYRQDPGQGLRLIYYSQIVNDFQKGDIAEGYSVSREKKESFPLTVTSAQKNPTAFYLCASSIVGASGNTIYFGEGSWLTVV.

CDR3 in amino acids: CASLLSGVETQYF. The DNA for the CDR3 is TGTGCCAGCCTATTATCAGGGGTGGAGACCCAGTACTTC. J is TRBJ2-5 and V is TRBV2; possibly TRBD1 for D (6 bases). V was shortened by 8 bases and J by 5 bases, with 15 bases between the two germline ends. This CDR3 has 13 residues. Germline values: CDR1 SNHLY, CDR2 FYNNEI. Full variable domain (outside the CDR3, taken from reference TRBV2 and TRBJ2-5): EPEVTQTPSHQVTQMGQEVILRCVPISNHLYFYWYRQILGQKVEFLVSFYNNEISEKSEIFDDQFSVERPDGSNFTLKIRSTKLEDSAMYFCASLLSGVETQYFGPGTRLLVL.

V is TRBV7-9 and J is TRBJ2-1, with TRBD2 identical over 7 bases. There are 15 residues in the CDR3. The germline V gene encodes CDR1 SEHNR and CDR2 FQNEAQ (reference sequence). The V gene end was trimmed by 5 bases and the J gene end by 5 bases; junction bases not matched to a gene: 9. The CDR3 DNA reads TGTGCCAGCAGCGGCACTAGCGTTCCCGACAATGAGCAGTTCTTC. It specifies CASSGTSVPDNEQFF. Looking up the rest from reference TRBV7-9 and TRBJ2-1 gives the full variable domain: DTGVSQNPRHKITKRGQNVTFRCDPISEHNRLYWYRQTLGQGPEFLTYFQNEAQLEKSRLLSDRFSAERPKGSFSTLEIQRTEQGDSAMYLCASSGTSVPDNEQFFGPGTRLTVL.

This chain uses TRBV9 with TRBJ1-3; D is ambiguous. Germline V gene sequence: CDR1 SGDLS, CDR2 YYNGEE. Trimming left V 4 bases short and J 7 bases short, with 15 bases between. The CDR3 spans 14 residues. CDR3 in amino acids: CASSRERERNTIYF. The DNA for the CDR3 is TGTGCCAGCAGCCGAGAGAGGGAGAGGAACACCATATATTTT.

The chain combines TRBV28 with TRBJ2-3; 7 bases line up with TRBD2. CDR3 length: 15 amino acids. The junction had 7 bases not matched to a gene; V was cut back by 3 bases and J by 4 bases. Germline V CDR1 and CDR2: MDHEN, SYDVKM. CDR3 nucleotides: TGTGCCAGCAGTTTTGCGGGAGTGGGCCCAGATACGCAGTATTTT. This gives the protein CASSFAGVGPDTQYF.

CDR3 in amino acids: CASSGLGESTEAFF. In DNA, the CDR3 is TGTGCCAGCAGTGGTCTCGGGGAAAGCACTGAAGCTTTCTTT. This chain joins TRBV2 and TRBJ1-1; D unresolved. The CDR3 loop spans 14 amino acids. Germline assignment: CDR1 SNHLY and CDR2 FYNNEI. V was trimmed by 4 bases and J by 4 bases, leaving 13 bases between them.

This chain links TRBV5-1 with TRBJ2-3; tentatively, D is TRBD2 (5 bases). V gave up 0 bases and J gave up 5 bases, with 13 bases separating them. Germline lookup yields CDR1 SGHRS and CDR2 YFSETQ. This CDR3 is built from 15 residues. CDR3 amino acids: CASSLAVGVGDTQYF. CDR3 sequence (DNA): TGCGCCAGCAGCTTGGCCGTCGGGGTCGGAGATACGCAGTATTTT.

This sequence joins TRBV5-1 and TRBJ1-1; the match to TRBD1 covers 7 bases. V was clipped by 4 bases and J by 0 bases; unmatched bases: 6. CDR3 size: 15 residues. Germline CDR1 and CDR2: SGHRS and YFSETQ. The CDR3: CASSTGTVMNTEAFF. DNA of the CDR3: TGCGCCAGCAGCACCGGGACAGTCATGAACACTGAAGCTTTCTTT. The full variable domain, with the rest looked up from reference TRBV5-1 and TRBJ1-1, is KAGVTQTPRYLIKTRGQQVTLSCSPISGHRSVSWYQQTPGQGLQFLFEYFSETQRNKGNFPGRFSGRQFSNSRSEMNVSTLELGDSALYLCASSTGTVMNTEAFFGQGTRLTVV.

The chain combines TRBV19 with TRBJ2-7; D might be TRBD1 (6 bases). This CDR3 contains 14 residues. V was clipped by 6 bases and J by 3 bases, with 15 bases between them. Germline lookup yields CDR1 LNHDA and CDR2 SQIVND (reference sequence). This chain's CDR3 is CASRNLGTNYEQYF. CDR3 DNA: TGTGCCAGTAGGAACCTAGGGACAAACTACGAGCAGTACTTC. The complete variable domain, with remaining parts taken from reference TRBV19 and TRBJ2-7, reads DGGITQSPKYLFRKEGQNVTLSCEQNLNHDAMYWYRQDPGQGLRLIYYSQIVNDFQKGDIAEGYSVSREKKESFPLTVTSAQKNPTAFYLCASRNLGTNYEQYFGPGTRLTVT.

This chain joins TRBV5-8 and TRBJ2-2; D call uncertain. Germline V gene lookup returns CDR1 SGHTS and CDR2 YDEGEE. The V and J ends lost 1 base and 7 bases respectively, with 11 bases between them. There are 14 residues in the CDR3. CDR3 sequence: CASSLPRKHGELFF. The CDR3 region has the DNA TGTGCCAGCAGCTTGCCCAGGAAACACGGGGAGCTGTTTTTT.

This clone came up a few times. The chain recombines TRBV7-2 with TRBJ1-2; TRBD1 is a possible D gene (5 bases). Per the germline V gene, CDR1 is SGHTA and CDR2 is FQGNSA. This CDR3 is built from 13 residues. V dropped 4 bases and J dropped 6 bases, with 12 bases sitting between them. The CDR3 protein is CASSYSDSNGYTF. The CDR3 region has the DNA TGTGCCAGCAGCTATTCTGACAGCAATGGCTACACCTTC.

The genes are TRBV6-6 and TRBJ2-2, with TRBD2 matching over 7 bases. J gave up 0 bases and V 5 bases, and 15 bases lay outside the gene matches. The CDR3 sequence is 19 residues long. CDR1 is MNHNY, CDR2 SVGAGI, per germline (reference sequence). The DNA for the CDR3 is TGTGCCAGCAGTCCCTTAGGCGGGGGAGCGTTCGCGAACACCGGGGAGCTGTTTTTT. It is translated as CASSPLGGGAFANTGELFF.

The chain has TRBV3-1 (or the pseudogene TRBV3-2) and TRBJ1-1; TRBD1 aligns across 10 bases. Germline CDR1 LGHDT, CDR2 YNNKEL (reference sequence). This CDR3 contains 15 residues. After removal of 3 bases from V and 4 bases from J, the junction contained 5 bases not matched to a gene. The CDR3 is CASSHLDRGGTEAFF. Written as DNA, the CDR3 is TGTGCCAGCAGCCACCTGGACAGGGGGGGCACTGAAGCTTTCTTT.

The rearrangement joins TRBV30 to TRBJ1-1; the D gene is possibly TRBD1 (6 bases). The CDR3 is 12 residues long. Germline V lookup: CDR1 GTSNPN, CDR2 SVGIG (reference sequence). This CDR3 reads CGWGRQNTEAFF. The CDR3, as DNA: TGTGGGTGGGGGCGGCAGAACACTGAAGCTTTCTTT.

This clone was seen a few times. V is TRBV5-1 and J is TRBJ2-3; maybe TRBD2 (6 bases). Germline V gene lookup returns CDR1 SGHRS and CDR2 YFSETQ. Trimming took 3 bases from V and 2 from J, leaving 13 bases between them. The CDR3 has 15 amino acids. The CDR3 DNA is TGCGCCAGCAGCTATTGGAGGGGAGACACAGATACGCAGTATTTT. This sequence encodes CASSYWRGDTDTQYF. Full variable domain (rest looked up from reference TRBV5-1 and TRBJ2-3): KAGVTQTPRYLIKTRGQQVTLSCSPISGHRSVSWYQQTPGQGLQFLFEYFSETQRNKGNFPGRFSGRQFSNSRSEMNVSTLELGDSALYLCASSYWRGDTDTQYFGPGTRLTVL.

This chain links TRBV2 with TRBJ1-6; a possible D gene is TRBD1 (6 bases). V gave up 2 bases and J gave up 10 bases, with 15 bases separating them. There are 15 residues in the CDR3. Germline V gene data show CDR1 as SNHLY and CDR2 as FYNNEI. CDR3 in DNA: TGTGCCAGCAGTGAACAGGGGTGGGGATTCTCACCCCTCCACTTT. It specifies CASSEQGWGFSPLHF.

The rearrangement joins TRBV5-1 to TRBJ2-2; possible D gene TRBD2, 6 bases. The V gene's germline CDR1 is SGHRS and CDR2 YFSETQ. The CDR3 loop spans 16 amino acids. V was trimmed by 5 bases and J by 0 bases, leaving 14 bases between them. This CDR3 is CASSSTGDSNTGELFF. CDR3 DNA sequence: TGCGCCAGCAGTTCAACGGGAGATTCGAACACCGGGGAGCTGTTTTTT.

V gene TRBV12-3 or TRBV12-4 combines with J gene TRBJ2-5, with D uncertain. This CDR3 is built from 12 residues. The V end lost 1 base, the J end lost 5 bases, and 5 bases lay between the germline ends. CDR3 sequence: CASSLGLETQYF. DNA of the CDR3: TGTGCCAGCAGTTTAGGGCTCGAGACCCAGTACTTC.

The gene calls are TRBV28 and TRBJ1-2; possibly TRBD1 for D (6 bases). This CDR3 comprises 14 residues. Germline assignment: CDR1 MDHEN and CDR2 SYDVKM. Trimming took 3 bases from V and 8 from J, leaving 16 bases between them. CDR3 amino acids: CASSLLQGDRGYTF. Written as DNA, the CDR3 is TGTGCCAGCAGTTTGTTACAGGGCGATCGCGGCTACACCTTC.